This TCR beta chain comes out of a study of blood T cell repertoires in COVID-19. The wider study: Specimens from acute and convalescent COVID-19 originated in the United States, Italy and Spain. PBMCs, B-cell-depleted T cells, or T cells were the source of the cDNA or gDNA that made up the material.

V lost 7 bases, J lost 7 bases, and 14 bases stayed unmatched. This CDR3 contains 14 residues. From germline, CDR1 is SQVTM and CDR2 ANQGSEA. How the authors handled the data: Reference gene primer amplification in the assay estimated nucleated cell counts. The data were produced by immunoSEQ multiplex PCR, yet TCRdb's version contains in-frame clones alone and is incomplete. V and J calls and clone size follow that table, whereas D and trimming were derived from the DNA. The table shows 100,000 to 150,000 clones, with approximately 90% occurring only once. V gene TRBV29-1 combines with J gene TRBJ1-1; 8 nucleotides match TRBD1. What was sequenced was peripheral blood. The TCR originated in a man between 45 and 60 years old with acute or convalescent COVID-19. CDR3 sequence: CSGVGTGPDFEAFF. CDR3 sequence (DNA): TGCAGCGGAGTCGGGACAGGACCTGACTTTGAAGCTTTCTTT. Full variable domain (missing parts from reference TRBV29-1 and TRBJ1-1): SAVISQKPSRDICQRGTSLTIQCQVDSQVTMMFWYRQQPGQSLTLIATANQGSEATYESGFVIDKFPISRPNLTFSTLTVSNMSPEDSSIYLCSGVGTGPDFEAFFGQGTRLTVV.